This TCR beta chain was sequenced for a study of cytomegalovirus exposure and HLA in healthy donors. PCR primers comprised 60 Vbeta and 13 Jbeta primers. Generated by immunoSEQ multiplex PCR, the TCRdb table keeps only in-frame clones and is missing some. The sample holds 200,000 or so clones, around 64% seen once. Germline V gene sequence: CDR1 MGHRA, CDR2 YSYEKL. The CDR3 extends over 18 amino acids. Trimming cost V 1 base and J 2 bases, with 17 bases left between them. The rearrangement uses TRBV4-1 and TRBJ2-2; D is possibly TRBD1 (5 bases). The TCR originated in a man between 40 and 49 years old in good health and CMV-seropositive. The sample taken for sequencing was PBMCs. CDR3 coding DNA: TGCGCCAGCAGCCAAGGGGCCTGGCAGGGCCATAACACCGGGGAGCTGTTTTTT. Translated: CASSQGAWQGHNTGELFF.